This T cell receptor (beta chain) was retrieved from a study of response to subunit inactivated influenza vaccine. The CDR3 contains 15 residues. Trimming pared 4 bases from V and 8 bases from J, leaving 18 bases between. Germline CDR1 is SNHLY and CDR2 is FYNNEI. Study results and limitations: The study's authors posited that every seasonal influenza vaccination enlists few new T cells.

On this clonotype itself: Its antigen is not known.

TCRdb re-called the RT-PCR reads through MiXCR, storing one row per CDR3 protein. Of around 200,000 distinct CDR3 sequences in the sample, roughly 8.7% were seen once. The receptor was derived from a man aged 45-65 years who received an inactivated influenza vaccine. The chain links TRBV2 to TRBJ2-1; possible D gene TRBD2, 6 bases. This specimen was non-naive T cells sorted from PBMCs, taken on the day of vaccination. The CDR3 loop is CASSVKRDGGYEQFF. The CDR3 nucleotides are TGTGCCAGCAGTGTGAAACGGGACGGAGGGTATGAGCAGTTCTTC.